Listed below are T cell receptor beta chains from one sample, sequenced in a study of cytomegalovirus exposure and HLA in healthy donors. TCRdb's table, derived via immunoSEQ multiplex PCR, lists solely in-frame clones and lacks some. Of 150,000 or so clones in the sample, roughly 80% are singletons; the top ten hold roughly 1.9%. Sequencing input: PBMCs. All receptors come from a female donor in good health and CMV-seronegative. Each CDR3 is given with its conserved first and last residue. A D gene is named only where the DNA matches it firmly. The size entry is marked missing in some rows and otherwise reads once, few, many or a size class.

d_call: TRBD2; clone_size: once; j_call: TRBJ2-3; v_call: TRBV7-2; cdr3_nt: TGTGCCAGCAGCTTCGCGGGAGGGGTGGATACGCAGTATTTT; cdr3_aa: CASSFAGGVDTQYF
d_call: NA; clone_size: NA; j_call: TRBJ2-2; v_call: TRBV5-1; cdr3_nt: TGCGCCAGCAGCTTACAACAGGCCACCGGGGAGCTGTTTTTT; cdr3_aa: CASSLQQATGELFF
d_call: TRBD1; clone_size: once; j_call: TRBJ2-5; v_call: TRBV19; cdr3_nt: TGTGCCAGTAGTCTCACAGGCCGGACAGGGGGCGGAGAAGAGACCCAGTACTTC; cdr3_aa: CASSLTGRTGGGEETQYF
d_call: TRBD1; clone_size: once; j_call: TRBJ1-4; v_call: TRBV19; cdr3_nt: TGTGCCAGTAGTCCCTGGACAGGGGGGTATGAAAAACTGTTTTTT; cdr3_aa: CASSPWTGGYEKLFF
d_call: TRBD1; clone_size: NA; j_call: TRBJ1-1; v_call: TRBV29-1; cdr3_nt: TGCAGCGTTGAAGAAAAAGGGGGCGGCACTGAAGCTTCCTTT; cdr3_aa: CSVEEKGGGTEASF
d_call: TRBD1; clone_size: few; j_call: TRBJ1-5; v_call: TRBV11-2; cdr3_nt: TGTGCCAGCAGCCTAGGGGGACAGCAAAATCAGCCCCAGCATTTT; cdr3_aa: CASSLGGQQNQPQHF
d_call: TRBD1; clone_size: few; j_call: TRBJ2-7; v_call: TRBV7-3; cdr3_nt: TGTGCCAGCAGCTCGGGACAGGGCAACGAGCAGTACTTC; cdr3_aa: CASSSGQGNEQYF
d_call: TRBD2; clone_size: NA; j_call: TRBJ2-1; v_call: TRBV19; cdr3_nt: TGTGCCAGTAGTGTGACAGCGGGGAGCAAAGGGGCTAGTGAGCAGTTCTTC; cdr3_aa: CASSVTAGSKGASEQFF
d_call: NA; clone_size: once; j_call: TRBJ1-3; v_call: TRBV6-1; cdr3_nt: TGTGCCAGCGGGAACGGGATGGCTGGAAACACCATATATTTT; cdr3_aa: CASGNGMAGNTIYF
d_call: TRBD1; clone_size: NA; j_call: TRBJ1-4; v_call: TRBV27; cdr3_nt: TGTGCCAGCGGCGACAGGGGGCTCGAAAAACTGTTTTTT; cdr3_aa: CASGDRGLEKLFF
d_call: TRBD2; clone_size: NA; j_call: TRBJ2-7; v_call: TRBV9; cdr3_nt: TGTGCCAGCAGCGTAGCTAGCGGGGGGGCTCTTCACGAGCAGTACTTC; cdr3_aa: CASSVASGGALHEQYF
d_call: NA; clone_size: NA; j_call: TRBJ2-1; v_call: TRBV5-6; cdr3_nt: TGTGCCAGCAGTTTTACTAGTGCTTACAATGAGCAGTTCTTC; cdr3_aa: CASSFTSAYNEQFF
d_call: TRBD1; clone_size: NA; j_call: TRBJ2-7; v_call: TRBV6-1; cdr3_nt: TGTGCCAGCAGTGCAAACACCGGGACAGGGGTCTACGAGCAGTACTTC; cdr3_aa: CASSANTGTGVYEQYF
d_call: TRBD2; clone_size: few; j_call: TRBJ2-7; v_call: TRBV5-1; cdr3_nt: TGCGCCAGCAGCCCTGGCGGCCTACTAGCGGGGGGGAACGAGCAGTACTTC; cdr3_aa: CASSPGGLLAGGNEQYF
d_call: NA; clone_size: NA; j_call: TRBJ1-1; v_call: TRBV2; cdr3_nt: TGTGCCAGCAGACAGTCTAACACTGAAGCTTTCTTT; cdr3_aa: CASRQSNTEAFF
d_call: TRBD2; clone_size: NA; j_call: TRBJ2-1; v_call: TRBV5-1; cdr3_nt: TGCGCCAGCAGCTTGTCGGCTAGCGGCCCCTTTAATGAGCAGTTCTTC; cdr3_aa: CASSLSASGPFNEQFF
d_call: NA; clone_size: once; j_call: TRBJ1-4; v_call: TRBV7-2; cdr3_nt: TGTGCCAGCAGCTTAGCGGAGAGACGGATGGCGGGTGGCGATGAAAAACTGTTTTTT; cdr3_aa: CASSLAERRMAGGDEKLFF
d_call: TRBD2; clone_size: NA; j_call: TRBJ2-7; v_call: TRBV6-1; cdr3_nt: TGTGCCAGCAGTGAGCGTGAGACTAGCGGGGGCTACGAGCAGTACTTC; cdr3_aa: CASSERETSGGYEQYF
d_call: TRBD1; clone_size: NA; j_call: TRBJ2-5; v_call: TRBV5-4; cdr3_nt: TGTGCCAGCAGCACGTTTTCGGGACAGAATGAGGAGACCCAGTACTTC; cdr3_aa: CASSTFSGQNEETQYF
d_call: NA; clone_size: once; j_call: TRBJ2-7; v_call: TRBV28; cdr3_nt: TGTGCCAGCAGACCAGGGGTAGCCTACGAGCAGTACTTC; cdr3_aa: CASRPGVAYEQYF
d_call: NA; clone_size: NA; j_call: TRBJ1-2; v_call: TRBV9; cdr3_nt: TGTGCCAGCAGCGTAGCCCCAGGAAACTATGGCTACACCTTC; cdr3_aa: CASSVAPGNYGYTF
d_call: TRBD2; clone_size: NA; j_call: TRBJ2-2; v_call: TRBV11-1; cdr3_nt: TGTGCCAGCAGCTCAAACCCCGGACTAGTCGGTACCGGGGAGCTGTTTTTT; cdr3_aa: CASSSNPGLVGTGELFF
d_call: TRBD1; clone_size: NA; j_call: TRBJ1-5; v_call: TRBV7-3; cdr3_nt: TGTGCCAGCAGCTTACAAACAGGGGATAGCAATCAGCCCCAGCATTTT; cdr3_aa: CASSLQTGDSNQPQHF
d_call: TRBD2; clone_size: NA; j_call: TRBJ2-7; v_call: TRBV7-3; cdr3_nt: TGTGCCAGCAGCTCGGGACTAGCGGGAGTCCATGAGCAGTACTTC; cdr3_aa: CASSSGLAGVHEQYF
d_call: TRBD1; clone_size: NA; j_call: TRBJ1-5; v_call: TRBV7-2; cdr3_nt: TGTGCCAGCAGCCTGGGACAGGGAAGGTATCAGCCCCAGCATTTT; cdr3_aa: CASSLGQGRYQPQHF
d_call: TRBD2; clone_size: NA; j_call: TRBJ2-7; v_call: TRBV13; cdr3_nt: TGTGCCAGCAGCTTATTGACTAGCGGGAGCTACGAGCAGTACTTC; cdr3_aa: CASSLLTSGSYEQYF
d_call: NA; clone_size: few; j_call: TRBJ1-1; v_call: TRBV18; cdr3_nt: TGTGCCAGCTCAGCCAACCCGCCCCAGGGCGGAACTGAAGCTTTCTTT; cdr3_aa: CASSANPPQGGTEAFF
d_call: NA; clone_size: NA; j_call: TRBJ2-1; v_call: TRBV5-1; cdr3_nt: TGCGCCAGCAGCCGTACACTAGCTTGGGGCAATGAGCAGTTCTTC; cdr3_aa: CASSRTLAWGNEQFF
d_call: TRBD1; clone_size: NA; j_call: TRBJ2-7; v_call: TRBV6-6; cdr3_nt: TGTGCCAGCAAACAGGGGGCCCTCTACGAGCAGTACTTC; cdr3_aa: CASKQGALYEQYF
d_call: TRBD1; clone_size: NA; j_call: TRBJ2-7; v_call: TRBV19; cdr3_nt: TGTGCCAGTAGTACTAGACAGGGTTACGAGCAGTACTTC; cdr3_aa: CASSTRQGYEQYF
d_call: TRBD2; clone_size: NA; j_call: TRBJ2-5; v_call: TRBV5-1; cdr3_nt: TGCGCCAGCAGCTTGACTAGCGGGAAATGGGAGACCCAGTACTTC; cdr3_aa: CASSLTSGKWETQYF
d_call: NA; clone_size: NA; j_call: TRBJ2-5; v_call: TRBV30; cdr3_nt: TGTGCCTGGCAACCAGGGGAGACCCAGTACTTC; cdr3_aa: CAWQPGETQYF
d_call: NA; clone_size: NA; j_call: TRBJ1-3; v_call: TRBV6-1; cdr3_nt: TGTGCCAGCAGTGTACAGGGCCCCGGAAACACCATATATTTT; cdr3_aa: CASSVQGPGNTIYF
d_call: NA; clone_size: NA; j_call: TRBJ1-5; v_call: TRBV30; cdr3_nt: TGTGCCTGGGATCGACAGTATAGCAATCAGCCCCAGCATTTT; cdr3_aa: CAWDRQYSNQPQHF
d_call: NA; clone_size: NA; j_call: TRBJ1-4; v_call: TRBV5-1; cdr3_nt: TGCGCCAGCGCGAAACCTACCGGGGCAACTAATGAAAAACTGTTTTTT; cdr3_aa: CASAKPTGATNEKLFF
d_call: NA; clone_size: few; j_call: TRBJ1-1; v_call: TRBV4-1; cdr3_nt: TGCGCCAGCAGCCCCTCAGTGAACGCTGAAGCTTTCTTT; cdr3_aa: CASSPSVNAEAFF
d_call: TRBD2; clone_size: NA; j_call: TRBJ2-1; v_call: TRBV10-1; cdr3_nt: TGCGCCAGCGGGCCGGGGGGGCCCTCCTACAATGAGCAGTTCTTC; cdr3_aa: CASGPGGPSYNEQFF
d_call: NA; clone_size: NA; j_call: TRBJ2-2; v_call: TRBV10-3; cdr3_nt: TGTGCCATCAGTGAGGACAGCGGGGAGCTGTTTTTT; cdr3_aa: CAISEDSGELFF
d_call: NA; clone_size: NA; j_call: TRBJ1-1; v_call: TRBV5-1; cdr3_nt: TGCGCCAGCAGCTTGGAGCTGAACACTGAAGCTTTCTTT; cdr3_aa: CASSLELNTEAFF